This is a list of T cell receptor beta chains from one sample in a study of CD8+CD57+ T cells in acquired aplastic anemia. TCRdb re-derived calls from the reads in MiXCR, one entry per CDR3 protein. Seen here are roughly 220,000 distinct CDR3 sequences, 65% observed once, and the top ten hold roughly 61%. Material: sorted CD4+, CD8+, or CD8+CD57+ T cells (not recorded which) from PBMCs. These receptors were obtained from a human donor with aplastic anemia. Each CDR3 is given with its conserved first and last residue. Fields, in order: CDR3 protein, CDR3 DNA, clone size, J gene, D gene, V gene. D genes are given only for firm matches. Where a row states a size, it is once, few, many or the class of an expanded clone; other rows omit it.

CDR3: CATSREVGYEQYF; DNA: TGTGCCACCAGCAGAGAAGTAGGCTACGAGCAGTACTTC; size: few; J: TRBJ2-7; D: .; V: TRBV15
CDR3: CASSEGPINSPLHF; DNA: TGTGCCAGCAGTGAGGGACCGATTAATTCACCCCTCCACTTT; size: .; J: TRBJ1-6; D: .; V: TRBV6-4
CDR3: CASSRDRVPSRPLHF; DNA: TGTGCCAGCAGCCGAGACAGGGTTCCTTCCCGACCCCTCCACTTT; size: .; J: TRBJ1-6; D: TRBD1; V: TRBV7-8
CDR3: CAISGQGRKKTQYF; DNA: TGTGCCATCAGCGGGCAGGGGCGGAAAAAGACCCAGTACTTC; size: few; J: TRBJ2-5; D: .; V: TRBV10-3
CDR3: CASSYSTGAAYEQYF; DNA: TGTGCCAGCAGTTACTCGACAGGCGCCGCCTACGAGCAGTACTTC; size: .; J: TRBJ2-7; D: .; V: TRBV6-5
CDR3: CASSRDGTSPNEKLFF; DNA: TGTGCCAGCAGCCGAGATGGGACAAGCCCTAATGAAAAACTGTTTTTT; size: .; J: TRBJ1-4; D: .; V: TRBV11-2
CDR3: CASRFQGMNTEAFF; DNA: TGTGCCAGCAGATTCCAGGGAATGAACACTGAAGCTTTCTTT; size: .; J: TRBJ1-1; D: .; V: TRBV2
CDR3: CANSLSASGQETQYF; DNA: TGTGCCAACAGCTTAAGCGCTAGCGGACAAGAGACCCAGTACTTC; size: once; J: TRBJ2-5; D: TRBD2; V: TRBV7-9
CDR3: CATSRERQGVVETQYF; DNA: TGTGCCACCAGCAGAGAAAGACAGGGAGTGGTAGAGACCCAGTACTTC; size: .; J: TRBJ2-5; D: TRBD1; V: TRBV15
CDR3: CSARDTGSGANVLTF; DNA: TGCAGTGCTAGAGATACCGGGTCTGGTGCCAACGTCCTGACTTTC; size: few; J: TRBJ2-6; D: .; V: TRBV20-1
CDR3: CSALAMSGLAVFSYEQYF; DNA: TGCAGTGCTCTCGCTATGTCTGGACTAGCGGTTTTCTCCTACGAGCAGTACTTC; size: few; J: TRBJ2-7; D: TRBD2; V: TRBV20-1
CDR3: CSAKDPKETSGAFF; DNA: TGCAGTGCTAAAGATCCGAAGGAAACCAGTGGAGCTTTCTTT; size: .; J: TRBJ1-1; D: .; V: TRBV20-1
CDR3: CASSLNAGGYYEQYF; DNA: TGTGCCAGCAGCTTAAACGCGGGGGGATACTACGAGCAGTACTTC; size: few; J: TRBJ2-7; D: TRBD2; V: TRBV7-8
CDR3: CAISGSTGIDTQHF; DNA: TGTGCCATCAGTGGCTCTACAGGGATAGATACGCAGCATTTT; size: .; J: TRBJ1-5; D: .; V: TRBV10-3
CDR3: CSVVGQGKDGYTF; DNA: TGCAGCGTTGTGGGACAGGGGAAGGATGGCTACACCTTC; size: .; J: TRBJ1-2; D: TRBD1; V: TRBV29-1
CDR3: CASREGMTYEQYF; DNA: TGCGCCAGCAGAGAAGGGATGACCTACGAGCAGTACTTC; size: .; J: TRBJ2-7; D: .; V: TRBV5-1
CDR3: CASSHRQGRRRDTQYF; DNA: TGTGCCAGCAGCCACAGACAGGGGCGTCGTAGAGATACGCAGTATTTT; size: few; J: TRBJ2-3; D: TRBD1; V: TRBV7-3
CDR3: CSARSGTGREQYF; DNA: TGCAGTGCTAGATCTGGAACAGGGCGCGAGCAGTACTTC; size: once; J: TRBJ2-7; D: .; V: TRBV20-1
CDR3: CATSGGQETLAQYF; DNA: TGTGCCACCAGTGGGGGACAGGAAACATTGGCCCAGTACTTC; size: few; J: TRBJ2-5; D: TRBD1; V: TRBV24-1
CDR3: CASRSQGVVHQGYTF; DNA: TGTGCCAGCAGGAGCCAGGGTGTAGTCCACCAAGGCTACACCTTC; size: .; J: TRBJ1-2; D: .; V: TRBV7-9
CDR3: CARDTLGETQYF; DNA: TGTGCCAGAGATACATTGGGGGAGACCCAGTACTTC; size: .; J: TRBJ2-5; D: .; V: TRBV2
CDR3: CATAQGNTEAFF; DNA: TGTGCCACCGCACAGGGGAACACTGAAGCTTTCTTT; size: .; J: TRBJ1-1; D: .; V: TRBV15
CDR3: CATSSFNGGNEQFF; DNA: TGTGCCACCAGCAGCTTTAATGGGGGCAATGAGCAGTTCTTC; size: few; J: TRBJ2-1; D: .; V: TRBV15
CDR3: CASRDTGTGYPRPQFF; DNA: TGTGCCAGCAGGGACACCGGGACAGGTTACCCTCGTCCGCAGTTCTTC; size: .; J: TRBJ2-1; D: TRBD1; V: TRBV2
CDR3: CASSLIGDTQYF; DNA: TGTGCCAGTAGTCTAATCGGCGATACGCAGTATTTT; size: few; J: TRBJ2-3; D: .; V: TRBV19
CDR3: CATSSSRSGQGIWGF; DNA: TGTGCCACCAGCAGCTCCAGGTCGGGACAGGGGATTTGGGGCTTT; size: .; J: TRBJ1-1; D: TRBD1; V: TRBV15
CDR3: CASSPPGQGIYTQYF; DNA: TGTGCCAGCAGTCCCCCCGGACAGGGGATATATACGCAGTATTTT; size: .; J: TRBJ2-3; D: TRBD1; V: TRBV2
CDR3: CASSDDRSSYEQYF; DNA: TGTGCCAGCAGCGACGACCGGAGCTCCTACGAGCAGTACTTC; size: many; J: TRBJ2-7; D: .; V: TRBV5-6
CDR3: CASSLGWSYEQYF; DNA: TGTGCCAGCAGCTTGGGGTGGTCCTACGAGCAGTACTTC; size: few; J: TRBJ2-7; D: .; V: TRBV5-8
CDR3: CATSDPQGTTDEQYF; DNA: TGTGCCACCAGTGACCCCCAGGGGACTACGGACGAGCAGTACTTC; size: once; J: TRBJ2-7; D: .; V: TRBV24-1
CDR3: CASKYVANTGELFF; DNA: TGTGCCAGCAAGTATGTCGCGAACACCGGGGAGCTGTTTTTT; size: once; J: TRBJ2-2; D: .; V: TRBV2
CDR3: CATSRGDPNTDTQYF; DNA: TGTGCCACCAGCAGAGGGGACCCAAACACAGATACGCAGTATTTT; size: .; J: TRBJ2-3; D: .; V: TRBV15
CDR3: CASSAGYDNTEAFF; DNA: TGTGCCAGCAGTGCAGGTTACGATAACACTGAAGCTTTCTTT; size: .; J: TRBJ1-1; D: .; V: TRBV2
CDR3: CASSVPTQETQYF; DNA: TGTGCCAGCAGTGTGCCTACACAAGAGACCCAGTACTTC; size: many; J: TRBJ2-5; D: .; V: TRBV25-1
CDR3: CASSSQRISEKNIQYF; DNA: TGTGCCAGCAGCTCGCAGAGGATTAGCGAGAAAAACATTCAGTACTTC; size: .; J: TRBJ2-4; D: .; V: TRBV7-3
CDR3: CASNPTGEGMNTEAFF; DNA: TGTGCCAGCAACCCGACAGGGGAAGGAATGAACACTGAAGCTTTCTTT; size: .; J: TRBJ1-1; D: TRBD1; V: TRBV27
CDR3: CSASSWRRGHQRYGYTF; DNA: TGCAGTGCTAGTTCGTGGAGGCGAGGGCACCAAAGATATGGCTACACCTTC; size: .; J: TRBJ1-2; D: .; V: TRBV20-1
CDR3: CASSSRDRVNYEQYF; DNA: TGTGCCAGCAGTTCCCGGGACAGGGTTAACTACGAGCAGTACTTC; size: .; J: TRBJ2-7; D: TRBD1; V: TRBV6-6
CDR3: CASSPSTSHETQYF; DNA: TGTGCCAGCAGCCCCTCGACTAGCCATGAGACCCAGTACTTC; size: .; J: TRBJ2-5; D: TRBD2; V: TRBV13
CDR3: CARPADTQYF; DNA: TGTGCCAGGCCGGCCGATACGCAGTATTTT; size: once; J: TRBJ2-3; D: .; V: TRBV7-3
CDR3: CSVEDNRGPSSYNEQFF; DNA: TGCAGCGTTGAAGACAACAGGGGGCCAAGCTCCTACAATGAGCAGTTCTTC; size: .; J: TRBJ2-1; D: TRBD1; V: TRBV29-1
CDR3: CASAVGAFQETQYF; DNA: TGTGCCAGCGCAGTCGGAGCTTTCCAAGAGACCCAGTACTTC; size: .; J: TRBJ2-5; D: .; V: TRBV25-1
CDR3: CSAPVRGSTDTQYF; DNA: TGCAGTGCTCCAGTAAGGGGTAGCACAGATACGCAGTATTTT; size: .; J: TRBJ2-3; D: .; V: TRBV20-1